The TCR beta chain described here comes from a study of blood T cell dynamics during melanoma immunotherapy. The protocol was immunoSEQ multiplex PCR, while the TCRdb copy is restricted to in-frame clones and leaves out a portion. The data show tens of thousands of clones, roughly 85% seen once. V lost 4 bases, J lost 7 bases, and 6 bases stayed unmatched. Germline CDR1 and CDR2: SGDLS and YYNGEE. The CDR3 loop spans 13 amino acids. The sample's time point: pre-treatment baseline. The material sequenced was blood, taken from a patient treated with checkpoint blockade. The chain links TRBV9 to TRBJ2-5; 8 bases match TRBD2. This TCR was sampled from a human donor with melanoma. CDR3 sequence: CASSLTSEGTQYF. CDR3 in DNA: TGTGCCAGCAGCTTGACTAGCGAGGGGACCCAGTACTTC. Filled out from reference TRBV9 and TRBJ2-5, the complete variable domain reads DSGVTQTPKHLITATGQRVTLRCSPRSGDLSVYWYQQSLDQGLQFLIQYYNGEERAKGNILERFSAQQFPDLHSELNLSSLELGDSALYFCASSLTSEGTQYFGPGTRLLVL.